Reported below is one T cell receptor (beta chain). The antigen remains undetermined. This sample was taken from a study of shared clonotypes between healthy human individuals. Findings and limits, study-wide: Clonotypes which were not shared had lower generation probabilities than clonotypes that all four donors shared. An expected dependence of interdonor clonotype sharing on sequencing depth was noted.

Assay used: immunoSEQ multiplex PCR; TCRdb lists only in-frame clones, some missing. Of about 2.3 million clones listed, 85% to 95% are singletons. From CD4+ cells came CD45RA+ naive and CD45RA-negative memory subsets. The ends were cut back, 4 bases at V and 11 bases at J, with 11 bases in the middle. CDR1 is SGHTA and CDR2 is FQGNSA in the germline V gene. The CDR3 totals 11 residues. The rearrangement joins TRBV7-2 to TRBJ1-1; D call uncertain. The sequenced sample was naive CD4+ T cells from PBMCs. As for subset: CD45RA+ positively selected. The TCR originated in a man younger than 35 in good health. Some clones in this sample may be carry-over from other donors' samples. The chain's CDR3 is CASSSTESAFF. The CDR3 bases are TGTGCCAGCAGCTCTACAGAGAGTGCTTTCTTT.